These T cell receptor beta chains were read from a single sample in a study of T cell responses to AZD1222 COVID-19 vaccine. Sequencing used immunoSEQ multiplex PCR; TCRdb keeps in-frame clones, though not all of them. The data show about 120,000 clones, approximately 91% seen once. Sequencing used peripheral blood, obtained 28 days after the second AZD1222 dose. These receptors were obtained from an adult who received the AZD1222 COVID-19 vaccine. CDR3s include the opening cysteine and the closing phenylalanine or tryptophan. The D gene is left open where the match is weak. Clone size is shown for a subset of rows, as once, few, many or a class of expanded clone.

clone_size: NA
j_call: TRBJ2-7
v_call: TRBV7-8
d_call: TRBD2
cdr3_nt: TGTGCCAGCAGCCCCCTAGGACTAGCGGGAGGGCGGGAGCAGTACTTC
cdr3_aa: CASSPLGLAGGREQYF

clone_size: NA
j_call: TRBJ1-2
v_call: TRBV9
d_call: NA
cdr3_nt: TGTGCCAGCAGCGTAGCCGGGGGGACGAACTATGGCTACACCTTC
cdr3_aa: CASSVAGGTNYGYTF

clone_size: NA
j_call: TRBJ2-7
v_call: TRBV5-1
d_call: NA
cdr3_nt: TGCGCCAGCAGCTTGAGGCCTAGGGCTGACTACGAGCAGTACTTC
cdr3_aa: CASSLRPRADYEQYF

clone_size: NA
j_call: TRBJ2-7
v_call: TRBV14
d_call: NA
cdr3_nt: TGTGCCAGCCGAGGGCTCGGGCAGTACTTC
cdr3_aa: CASRGLGQYF

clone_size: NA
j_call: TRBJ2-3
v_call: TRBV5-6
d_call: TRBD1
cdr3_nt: TGTGCCAGCAGCACAGGGGGAGATACGCAGTATTTT
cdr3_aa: CASSTGGDTQYF

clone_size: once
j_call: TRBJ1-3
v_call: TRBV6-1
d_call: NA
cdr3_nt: TGTGCCAGCAGTGACCGCCGACCGAGCTCTGGAAACACCATATATTTT
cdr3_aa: CASSDRRPSSGNTIYF

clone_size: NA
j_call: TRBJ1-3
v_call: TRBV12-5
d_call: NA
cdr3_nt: TGTGCTAGCCGCCCGCCAGGATGGTCCTCTGGAAACACCATATATTTT
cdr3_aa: CASRPPGWSSGNTIYF

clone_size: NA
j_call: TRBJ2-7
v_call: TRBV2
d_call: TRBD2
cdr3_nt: TGTGCCAGCATGAGGGAGGGCCTGGGCTCCTACGAGCAGTACTTC
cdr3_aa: CASMREGLGSYEQYF

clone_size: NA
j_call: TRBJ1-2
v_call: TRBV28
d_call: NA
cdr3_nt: TGTGCCAGCAGTTTAACCGACAACCATGGCTACACCTTC
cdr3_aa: CASSLTDNHGYTF

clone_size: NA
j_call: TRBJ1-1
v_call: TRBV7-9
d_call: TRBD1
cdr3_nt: TGTGCCAGCAGCTTAATGACAGGGGCGGAAGCTTTCTTT
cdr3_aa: CASSLMTGAEAFF

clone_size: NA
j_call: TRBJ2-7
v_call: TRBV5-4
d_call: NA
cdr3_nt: TGTGCCAGCAGCTTAGGGTTTGGCGACGAGCAGTACTTC
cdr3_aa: CASSLGFGDEQYF

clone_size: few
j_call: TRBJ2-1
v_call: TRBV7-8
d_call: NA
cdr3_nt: TGTGCCAGCAGCTCCCTACTCACCGTCGGGCAGTTCTTC
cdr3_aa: CASSSLLTVGQFF

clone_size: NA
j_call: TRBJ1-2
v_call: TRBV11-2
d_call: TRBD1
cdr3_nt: TGTGCCAGCAGCTTGGTCGGACAGGGGGCCTACTATGGCTACACCTTC
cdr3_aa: CASSLVGQGAYYGYTF

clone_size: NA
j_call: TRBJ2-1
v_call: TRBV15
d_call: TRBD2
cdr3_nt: TGTGCCACCAGCTCCGGGACTAGCCCCTACAATGAGCAGTTCTTC
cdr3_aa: CATSSGTSPYNEQFF

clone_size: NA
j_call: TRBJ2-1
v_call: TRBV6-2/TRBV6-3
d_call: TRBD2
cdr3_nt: TGTGCCAGCAGTTACTCGTCCCGGCTAGCGGGAGCTGAGCAGTTCTTC
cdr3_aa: CASSYSSRLAGAEQFF

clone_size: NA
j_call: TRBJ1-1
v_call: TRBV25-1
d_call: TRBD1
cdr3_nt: TGTGCCAGCAGTGGTGGAGGGACAGGGTTTACGTACACTGAAGCTTTCTTT
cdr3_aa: CASSGGGTGFTYTEAFF

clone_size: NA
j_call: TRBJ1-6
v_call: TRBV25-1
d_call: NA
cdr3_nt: TGTGCCAGCAGTGACCTAAGCTCCTATAATTCACCCCTCCACTTT
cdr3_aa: CASSDLSSYNSPLHF

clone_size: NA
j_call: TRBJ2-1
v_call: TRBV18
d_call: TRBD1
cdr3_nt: TGTGCCAGCTCACCCATGGGACAGTTATACAATGAGCAGTTCTTC
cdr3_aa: CASSPMGQLYNEQFF

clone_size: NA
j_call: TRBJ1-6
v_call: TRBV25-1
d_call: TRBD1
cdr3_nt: TGTGCCAGCAGTGCGACCGGGACAGGTCTCGGATCACCCCTCCACTTT
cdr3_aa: CASSATGTGLGSPLHF

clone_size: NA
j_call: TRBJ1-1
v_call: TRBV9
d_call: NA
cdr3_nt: TGTGCCAGCAGCGTAGGAACAGGCCCACCTAACACTGAAGCTTTCTTT
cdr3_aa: CASSVGTGPPNTEAFF

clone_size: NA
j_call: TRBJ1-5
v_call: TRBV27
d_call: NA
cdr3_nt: TGTGCCAGCAGTTTACTAGGCTCCACTCAGCCCCAGCATTTT
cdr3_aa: CASSLLGSTQPQHF

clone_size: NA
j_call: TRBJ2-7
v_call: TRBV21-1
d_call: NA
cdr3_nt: TGTGCCAGCAGCACCCGGGAATTGAGCCACTACGAGCAGTACTTC
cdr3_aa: CASSTRELSHYEQYF

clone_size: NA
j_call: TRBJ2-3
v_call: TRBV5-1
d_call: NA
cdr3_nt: TGCGCCAGCAGCGCGGCAAGCACCACAGATACGCAGTATTTT
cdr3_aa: CASSAASTTDTQYF

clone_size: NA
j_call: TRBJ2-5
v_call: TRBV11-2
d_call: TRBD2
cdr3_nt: TGTGCCAGCAGCTTAATGGCGGGGGGGGAAGAGACCCAGTACTTC
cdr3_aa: CASSLMAGGEETQYF

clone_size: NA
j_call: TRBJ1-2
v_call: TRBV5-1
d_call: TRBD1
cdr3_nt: TGCGCCAGCACCAACAGGGGAGATGGCTACACCTTC
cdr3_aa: CASTNRGDGYTF

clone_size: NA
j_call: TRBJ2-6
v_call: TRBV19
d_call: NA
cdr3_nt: TGTGCCAGTAGTGACAGTGCAGTTGGTTGGGCCAACGTCCTGACTTTC
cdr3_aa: CASSDSAVGWANVLTF

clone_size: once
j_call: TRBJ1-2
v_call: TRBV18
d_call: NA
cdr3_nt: TGTGCCAGCTCGCTCGCTAAGGACTATGGCTACACCTTC
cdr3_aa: CASSLAKDYGYTF

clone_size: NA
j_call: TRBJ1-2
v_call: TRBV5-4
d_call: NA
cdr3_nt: TGTGCCAGCAGCGAGGACAGCTATGGCTACACCTTC
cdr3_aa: CASSEDSYGYTF

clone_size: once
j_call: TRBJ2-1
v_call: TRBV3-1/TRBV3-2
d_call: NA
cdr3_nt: TGTGCCAGCAGCCAAGTAACCAGAGAGCAGTTCTTC
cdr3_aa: CASSQVTREQFF

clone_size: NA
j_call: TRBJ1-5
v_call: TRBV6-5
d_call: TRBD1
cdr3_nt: TGTGCCAGCAGTTCCGGACAGGGGATTTTGCAGCCCCAGCATTTT
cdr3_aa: CASSSGQGILQPQHF

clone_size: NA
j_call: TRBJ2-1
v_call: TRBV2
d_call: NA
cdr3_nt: TGTGCCAGCAGTGGAAATTTATGGGAGGCTTTCTTC
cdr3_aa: CASSGNLWEAFF

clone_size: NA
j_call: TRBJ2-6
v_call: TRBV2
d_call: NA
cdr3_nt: TGTGCCAGCAAACGGGACACCGTCTCTGGGGCCAACGTCCTGACTTTC
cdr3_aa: CASKRDTVSGANVLTF

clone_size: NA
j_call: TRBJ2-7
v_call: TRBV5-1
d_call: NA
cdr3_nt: TGCGCCAGCAGCTTGGAAGCAGGGAGCTACTACGAGCAGTACTTC
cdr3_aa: CASSLEAGSYYEQYF

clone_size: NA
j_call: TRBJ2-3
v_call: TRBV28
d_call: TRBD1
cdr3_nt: TGTGCCAGCAGTTCAAGGGACAGGGATACGCAGTATTTT
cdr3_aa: CASSSRDRDTQYF

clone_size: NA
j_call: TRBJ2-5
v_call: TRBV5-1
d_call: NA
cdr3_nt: TGCGCCAGCAGCTTGGACGGGGCCGACGAGACCCAGTACTTC
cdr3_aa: CASSLDGADETQYF

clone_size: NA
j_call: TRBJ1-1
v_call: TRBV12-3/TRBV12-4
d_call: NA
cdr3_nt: TGTGCCATAGGAGACAGGATGAACACTGAAGCTTTCTTT
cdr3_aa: CAIGDRMNTEAFF

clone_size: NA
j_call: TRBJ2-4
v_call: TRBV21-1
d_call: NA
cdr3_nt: TGTGCCAGCAGCAAAGGGACAGTAGCCAAAAACATTCAGTACTTC
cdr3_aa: CASSKGTVAKNIQYF

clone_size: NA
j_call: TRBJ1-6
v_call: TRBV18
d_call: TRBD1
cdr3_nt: TGTGCCAGCTCCTCAGGGGGCAAATCACCCCTCCACTTT
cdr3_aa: CASSSGGKSPLHF

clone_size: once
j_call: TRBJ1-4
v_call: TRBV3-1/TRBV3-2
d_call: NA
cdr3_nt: TGTGCCAGCAGCCCTTCGGGACATTCCGAAAAACTGTTTTTT
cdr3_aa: CASSPSGHSEKLFF

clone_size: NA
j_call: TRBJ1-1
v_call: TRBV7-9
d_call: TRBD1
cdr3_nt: TGTGCCAGCAGCCACCGGGACAGAAACACTGAAGCTTTCTTT
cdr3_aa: CASSHRDRNTEAFF

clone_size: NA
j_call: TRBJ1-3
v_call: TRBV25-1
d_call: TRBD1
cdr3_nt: TGTGCCAGCTGCCCCGGGACAGGGGCTGGAAACACCATATATTTT
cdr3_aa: CASCPGTGAGNTIYF

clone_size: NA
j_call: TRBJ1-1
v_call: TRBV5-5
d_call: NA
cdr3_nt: TGTGCCAGCAGCCAATTGGGGGAGAGCACTGAAGCTTTCTTT
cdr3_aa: CASSQLGESTEAFF

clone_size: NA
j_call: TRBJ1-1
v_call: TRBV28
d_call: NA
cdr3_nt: TGTGCCAGCGATACCTTGGGCGGGGTGGGCACTGAAGCTTTCTTT
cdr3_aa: CASDTLGGVGTEAFF

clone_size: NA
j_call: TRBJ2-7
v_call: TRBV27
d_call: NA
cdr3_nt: TGTGCCAGCAGTTTAAGTGTCAGATCCTACGAGCAGTACTTC
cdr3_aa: CASSLSVRSYEQYF

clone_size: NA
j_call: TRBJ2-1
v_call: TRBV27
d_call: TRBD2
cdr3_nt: TGTGCCAGCAGCTTGGGACTAGGGTGGGGTGAGCAGTTCTTC
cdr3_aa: CASSLGLGWGEQFF

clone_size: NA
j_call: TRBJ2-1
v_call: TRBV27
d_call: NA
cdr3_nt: TGTGCCAGCAGCCACAGCGGTGAGCAGTTCTTC
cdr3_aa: CASSHSGEQFF

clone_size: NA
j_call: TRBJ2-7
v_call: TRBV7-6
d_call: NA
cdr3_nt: TGTGCCAGCAGCTACGCTTCGAGGGACTCAGCCTACGAGCAGTACTTC
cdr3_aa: CASSYASRDSAYEQYF

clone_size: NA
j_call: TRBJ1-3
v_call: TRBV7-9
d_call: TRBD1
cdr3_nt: TGTGCCAGCAACCCATCCAGGGGGGCGACTGGAAACACCATATATTTT
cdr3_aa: CASNPSRGATGNTIYF

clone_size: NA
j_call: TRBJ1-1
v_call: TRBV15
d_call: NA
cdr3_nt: TGTGCCACCAGTTCTCGACGGAGCACTGAAGCTTTCTTT
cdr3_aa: CATSSRRSTEAFF

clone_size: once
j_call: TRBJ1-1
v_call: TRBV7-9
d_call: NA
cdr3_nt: TGTGCCAGCAGCTTAGAACTGAACACTGAAGCTTTCTTT
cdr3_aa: CASSLELNTEAFF

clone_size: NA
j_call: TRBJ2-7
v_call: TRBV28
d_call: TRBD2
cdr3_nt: TGTGCCAGCAGTTTTTTATCGCTCGGGAGGAACGAGCAGTACTTC
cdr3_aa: CASSFLSLGRNEQYF

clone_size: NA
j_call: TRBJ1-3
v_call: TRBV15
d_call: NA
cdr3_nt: TGTGCCACCAGCAGAGATCGGGGACCCCTAAACACCATATATTTT
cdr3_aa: CATSRDRGPLNTIYF